This record concerns one T cell receptor beta chain sequence. Its target is not known. The CDR3 loop spans 13 amino acids. Germline CDR1 DFQATT, CDR2 SNEGSKA (reference sequence). This sample is part of a study of monozygotic twins with inflammatory bowel disease. The study, taken as a whole, reports: None of the different T cell subtypes could be distinguished from one another. For IBD, no single strong associated signal or clonotype was supported.

TCRdb reanalyzed the 5' RACE reads, giving one entry per CDR3 protein sequence and no DNA. In total, the table holds fewer than 550,000 distinct CDR3 sequences. The sample comprised blood. This clonotype was obtained from a human donor with ulcerative colitis or Crohn's disease, or a healthy co-twin of an affected twin (not recorded which). The chain employs TRBV20-1 and TRBJ2-7; TCRdb reports TRBD2, a call that lacks DNA to check it against. CDR3 loop: CSARAWTLAGEYF.